This is a list of T cell receptor beta chains from one sample in a study of brain T cells in children with intractable seizures. Data came from immunoSEQ multiplex PCR; TCRdb stores just in-frame clones and leaves some out. The sample records just under 65,000 clones, roughly 95% being singletons. The sequences come from peripheral blood, collected at surgery. Receptors were obtained from a boy in the first two years of life with focal cortical dysplasia and intractable seizures. CDR3s leave out the opening cysteine and the closing phenylalanine or tryptophan. The size field is filled for only some rows; it gives once, few, many or a size class.

TRBJ2-2,-,TRBV27,ASSSSGGGTGELF
TRBJ1-5,-,TRBV18,ASSPGQAIEPQH
TRBJ1-2,-,TRBV19,ASILRHQANYGYT
TRBJ2-6,-,TRBV5-4,ASSLAYFSGANVLT
TRBJ1-6,-,TRBV2,ASSWDPEYSPLH
TRBJ2-3,-,TRBV6-5,ASSSILDTDTQY
TRBJ2-3,-,TRBV11-1,ASSLGLDYQGDTQY
TRBJ1-2,-,TRBV29-1,SVQLQEDGYT
TRBJ2-3,-,TRBV5-1,ASSFASGTDTQY
TRBJ2-3,-,TRBV5-1,ASSRGRGPLTDTQY
TRBJ2-1,-,TRBV9,ASSVSGRVTNEQF
TRBJ1-6,-,TRBV9,ASSVGSGRNSPLH
TRBJ2-5,-,TRBV5-1,ASSLSSGGAWETQY
TRBJ1-2,-,TRBV5-4,ASSAGRAGGYT
TRBJ1-1,-,TRBV4-1,ASSQVVTTGSSFGAF
TRBJ2-7,-,TRBV28,ASSLSRRSYEQY
TRBJ1-1,-,TRBV11-2,ASSREMNTEAF
TRBJ2-7,once,TRBV21-1,ASSKNRDRVWEQY
TRBJ1-5,-,TRBV7-9,ASSRDSFYQPQH
TRBJ2-7,-,TRBV4-2,ASSQGLGGGVAYEQY
TRBJ1-1,-,TRBV23-1,ASSQPNTGDAAPLEAF
TRBJ1-2,-,TRBV18,ASSPPNRGGYT
TRBJ2-3,-,TRBV11-2,ASSLVGTSGSTDTQY
TRBJ2-1,-,TRBV5-1,ASSLGQGGNEQF
TRBJ2-7,-,TRBV4-1,ASSQEAGYTEYEQY
TRBJ2-5,-,TRBV4-3,ASSPERIKETQY
TRBJ2-2,-,TRBV4-1,ASSQDPVTYTGELF
TRBJ2-7,-,TRBV2,ASREGRASRHEQY
TRBJ1-2,-,TRBV19,ASSVKQGGEYGYT
TRBJ2-7,-,TRBV7-2,ASSGGASGRWEQY
TRBJ2-2,once,TRBV12-3/TRBV12-4,ASSLYFTGELF
TRBJ2-5,-,TRBV27,ASSSGLRYQETQY
TRBJ2-7,-,TRBV2,ASRRGQGHEQY
TRBJ2-7,few,TRBV7-9,ASRSVTAGGYEQY
TRBJ1-2,-,TRBV6-2/TRBV6-3,ASSDAGGPANYGYT
TRBJ2-5,-,TRBV5-4,ASSSGLAGGETQY
TRBJ2-7,-,TRBV6-1,ASSEAYEQY
TRBJ2-5,-,TRBV9,ASSVELAREETQY
TRBJ2-5,-,TRBV7-9,ASVLAGGETQY
TRBJ2-7,-,TRBV15,ATSRVTGGGYEQY
TRBJ1-1,-,TRBV11-2,ASSLQGQIEAF
TRBJ1-3,-,TRBV7-8,ASSRRGGGNTIY